The entry below describes one T cell receptor beta chain. PCR was performed using 60 Vbeta and 13 Jbeta primers. TCRdb's copy holds only in-frame clones and misses some; the assay was immunoSEQ multiplex PCR. The sample lists tens of thousands of clones, 78% occurring once. The data are from a study of cytomegalovirus exposure and HLA in healthy donors. In germline, CDR1 is MDHEN, CDR2 SYDVKM. V dropped 5 bases and J dropped 3; count of bases not matched to a gene: 9. The CDR3 consists of 15 residues. The chain employs TRBV28 and TRBJ1-1, with 7 bases matching TRBD1. The source is a man aged 18-30 years in good health and CMV-seropositive. Sequencing was done on a sample of PBMCs. The CDR3 coding sequence is TGTGCCAGCAGTCCCCAGACAGGGTTGTACACTGAAGCTTTCTTT. Translation gives CASSPQTGLYTEAFF.